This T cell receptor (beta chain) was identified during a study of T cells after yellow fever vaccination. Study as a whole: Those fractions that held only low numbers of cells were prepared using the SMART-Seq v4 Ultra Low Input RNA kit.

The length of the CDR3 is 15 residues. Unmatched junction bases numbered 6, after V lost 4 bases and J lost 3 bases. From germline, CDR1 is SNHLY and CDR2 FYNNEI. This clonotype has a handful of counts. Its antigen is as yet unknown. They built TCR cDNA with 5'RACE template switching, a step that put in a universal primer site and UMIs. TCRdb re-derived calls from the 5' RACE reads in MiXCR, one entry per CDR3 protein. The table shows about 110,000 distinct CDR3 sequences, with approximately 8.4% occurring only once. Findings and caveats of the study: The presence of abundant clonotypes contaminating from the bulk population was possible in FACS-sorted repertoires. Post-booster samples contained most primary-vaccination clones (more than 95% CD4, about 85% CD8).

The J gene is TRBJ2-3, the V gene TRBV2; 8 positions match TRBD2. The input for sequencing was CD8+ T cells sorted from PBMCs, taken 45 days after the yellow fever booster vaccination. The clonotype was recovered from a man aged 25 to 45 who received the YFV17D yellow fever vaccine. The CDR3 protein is CASSVRREETDTQYF. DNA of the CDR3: TGTGCCAGCAGTGTGCGGCGGGAGGAAACAGATACGCAGTATTTT. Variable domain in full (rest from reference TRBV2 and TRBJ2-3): EPEVTQTPSHQVTQMGQEVILRCVPISNHLYFYWYRQILGQKVEFLVSFYNNEISEKSEIFDDQFSVERPDGSNFTLKIRSTKLEDSAMYFCASSVRREETDTQYFGPGTRLTVL.